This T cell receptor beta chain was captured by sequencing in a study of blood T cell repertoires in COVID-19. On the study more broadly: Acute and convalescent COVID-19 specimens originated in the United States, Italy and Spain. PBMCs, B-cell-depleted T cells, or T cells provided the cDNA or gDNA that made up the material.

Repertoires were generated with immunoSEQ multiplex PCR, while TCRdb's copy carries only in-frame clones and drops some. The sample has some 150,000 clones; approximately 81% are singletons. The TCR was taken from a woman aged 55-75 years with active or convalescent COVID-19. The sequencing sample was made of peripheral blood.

The DNA of the CDR3 is TGTGCCAGCAGTGAATTTGGGACAGGGCCCTATGGCTACACCTTC. Its translation: CASSEFGTGPYGYTF. The V call is TRBV6-1, the J call TRBJ1-2; 9 nucleotides align to TRBD1. The V and J ends lost 2 bases and 4 bases, in that order; junction bases with no gene match: 5. This CDR3 is 15 amino acids long. The germline CDR1 and CDR2 sequences are MNHNS and SASEGT.